This T cell receptor beta chain was sequenced during a study of shared clonotypes between healthy human individuals (dated by TCRdb to 2019 to 2021). With regard to the full study: A couple of women and a few men aged 18 to 49 years were included in the cohort. Blood TCR repertoires of about five healthy adults were deeply sequenced to estimate repertoire size and the extent of clonotype sharing between individuals. For each donor, CD4 naive and CD4 memory were each given three plates, CD8 naive was given two plates, and CD8 memory was given one plate. To increase sequencing depth and limit assay-specific biases, TCR repertoire library preparation and sequencing were carried out by different laboratories using diverse techniques. Each donor's leukapheresis produced roughly between roughly 0.94 and 9.5 billion PBMCs.

Using the deep immunoSEQ assay, TCR CDR3 regions were amplified from genomic DNA by multiplex PCR. Extracted genomic DNA from each cell subset was distributed evenly across all wells of several immunoSEQ 96-well plates, and each plate was treated as a replicate. For sorted subsets, each replicate PCR was loaded with 200 ng genomic DNA, equivalent to 25,000 to 30,000 T cell genomes. Purified libraries were measured with a Qubit 3.0 fluorometer, size-checked on a Bioanalyzer 2100, and measured again with the KAPA Library Quantification kit. Every immunoSEQ 96-well plate was sequenced on a separate single-read 150-cycle Illumina NextSeq 550 flow cell. The source study handled its data this way. Because the immunoSEQ output held only junctional sequences and lacked quality scores, the filtering could not match the filtering applied to full-length reads. To assign V/J genes and CDR3, sequences were annotated against IMGT germline references using PyIR, a Python wrapper for IgBLAST v1.9. Reads with weak V/J assignments (E-value above 1e-6), missing CDR3, stop codons, out-of-frame junctions, or ambiguous translated residues were removed. V3J clonotypes were defined by identical inferred V gene, J gene, and CDR3 amino acid sequence. Percentage overlap between repertoires was computed as shared unique clonotypes divided by the size of the smaller repertoire. Richness of each repertoire was evaluated using RTK rarefaction, the Chao1 estimator, and Recon v2.1 estimates of unobserved clonotypes. Generation probabilities were computed with OLGA for all TCRbeta clonotypes obtained by the gDNA method from four donors. Held by TCRdb, this immuneACCESS table contains in-frame sequences only and omits some clones. Under half of the omission traces to an unresolved V gene where checked; the cause of the rest is unknown. V and J calls and clone size follow that table, whereas D and trimming were derived from the DNA. The sample table records about 2.2 million clones; over 85% of these occur just once. Roughly 1.7% of the sample goes to the ten largest clones.

CD8 naive samples were CD45RO-negative cells positively selected for CCR7, giving a CD45RA+CCR7+ population that excluded TemRA cells. Donors were healthy HIV-negative adults with no recently reported acute infections or vaccinations. Every donor was a Caucasian adult living in Nashville, Tennessee, USA. Blood was collected by leukapheresis, and PBMCs were isolated by Ficoll-Histopaque density gradient centrifugation and then cryopreserved in liquid nitrogen vapor phase. Analytical flow cytometry was used to check the purity and quantity of each magnetically sorted T cell population. Genomic DNA was isolated from each sorted fraction and quantified by UV absorbance on a Nanodrop 2000c. What the authors observed across the whole study: Only blood was sampled, and tissue TCR repertoires likely differ from those in blood. Even with the large sequencing depth, rarefaction of the sorted-subset datasets indicated that sequencing was incomplete. Naive subsets generally had larger estimated clonotype richness than memory subsets. Because the study included only a small number of donors, the genetic and exposure-history diversity represented was limited. Clonotypes shared by all four sorted-subset donors showed higher generation probabilities than non-shared clonotypes. Sharing across a few donors was observed for 5% to 6.5% of naive CD4, over 3% of naive CD8, 2% to 2.5% of memory CD4, and roughly 0.4% of memory CD8 clonotypes. Pairwise subsampling indicated that sequencing depth was expected to affect the degree of clonotype sharing among donors.

As concerns this clone: Its antigen is still unknown. There are no base qualities to consult, and no much larger clone falls within one base.

Relative to germline, V is missing 2 bases and J is missing 5 bases, with 11 bases of the junction outside any gene match. Including cysteine and phenylalanine, the CDR3 has 17 amino acids. Only CDR3 DNA remains: 51 bases, in frame from the first base. CDR1 and CDR2 are drawn from the germline V gene: SGHRS, YFSETQ. This TCR came from a man aged 18 to 35 in good health. Some clones in this sample may be carry-over from other donors' samples. Sequencing was carried out using naive CD8+ T cells from PBMCs. The meaning of the sample's cell subset or site label: CD45RA+CCR7+. The chain employs TRBV5-1 and TRBJ2-7, and TRBD2 matches 12 of the central bases. CDR3 loop: CASSFNLAGGPFHEQYF. The DNA sequence follows: TGCGCCAGCAGCTTCAATCTAGCGGGAGGGCCCTTTCACGAGCAGTACTTC.